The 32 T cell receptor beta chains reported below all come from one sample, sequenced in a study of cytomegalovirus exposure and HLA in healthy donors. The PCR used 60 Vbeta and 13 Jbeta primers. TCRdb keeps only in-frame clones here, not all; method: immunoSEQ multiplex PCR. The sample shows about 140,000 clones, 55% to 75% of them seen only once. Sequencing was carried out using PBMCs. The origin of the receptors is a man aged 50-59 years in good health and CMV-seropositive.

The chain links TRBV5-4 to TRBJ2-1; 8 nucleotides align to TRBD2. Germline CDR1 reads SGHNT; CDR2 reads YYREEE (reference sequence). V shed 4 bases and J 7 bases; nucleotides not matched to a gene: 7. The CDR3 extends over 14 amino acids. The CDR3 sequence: CASSPGGARNEQFF. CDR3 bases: TGTGCCAGCAGCCCGGGGGGGGCGCGGAATGAGCAGTTCTTC.

For the CDR3, the DNA is TGTGCCAGCAGTTTTACAGGGGGACGAGAGACCCAGTACTTC. It codes for CASSFTGGRETQYF. The chain joins TRBV2 to TRBJ2-5; 8 bases align to TRBD1. Trimming took 5 bases from V and 4 from J; bases not matched to a gene: 6. Germline V gene lookup returns CDR1 SNHLY and CDR2 FYNNEI. The CDR3 has 14 amino acids. The full variable domain, in which reference TRBV2 and TRBJ2-5 provide the parts outside the CDR3, is EPEVTQTPSHQVTQMGQEVILRCVPISNHLYFYWYRQILGQKVEFLVSFYNNEISEKSEIFDDQFSVERPDGSNFTLKIRSTKLEDSAMYFCASSFTGGRETQYFGPGTRLLVL.

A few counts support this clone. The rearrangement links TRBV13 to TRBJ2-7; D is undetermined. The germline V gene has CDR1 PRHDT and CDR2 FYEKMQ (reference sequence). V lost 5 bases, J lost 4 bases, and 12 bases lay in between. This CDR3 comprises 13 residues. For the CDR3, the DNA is TGTGCCAGCAGCCGCGTTGGTGCTTACGAGCAGTACTTC. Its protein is CASSRVGAYEQYF.

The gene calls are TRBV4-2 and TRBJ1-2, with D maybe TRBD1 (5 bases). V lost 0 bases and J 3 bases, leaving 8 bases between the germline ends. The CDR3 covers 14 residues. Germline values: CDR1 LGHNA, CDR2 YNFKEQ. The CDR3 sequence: CASSQETGHYGYTF. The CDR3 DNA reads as TGTGCCAGCAGCCAAGAAACAGGCCACTATGGCTACACCTTC.

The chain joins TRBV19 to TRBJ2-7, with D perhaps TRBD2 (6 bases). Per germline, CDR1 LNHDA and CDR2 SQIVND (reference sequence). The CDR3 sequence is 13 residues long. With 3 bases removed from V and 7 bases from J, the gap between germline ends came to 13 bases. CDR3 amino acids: CASSMAEGYEQYF. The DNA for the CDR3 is TGTGCCAGTAGTATGGCGGAGGGGTATGAGCAGTACTTC.

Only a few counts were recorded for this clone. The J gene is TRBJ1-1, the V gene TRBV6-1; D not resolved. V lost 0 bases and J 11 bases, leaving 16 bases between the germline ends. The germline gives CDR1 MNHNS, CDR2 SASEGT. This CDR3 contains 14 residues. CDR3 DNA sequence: TGTGCCAGCAGTGAAGCGGGAGCCGACCTCAGGGCTTTCTTT. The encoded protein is CASSEAGADLRAFF.

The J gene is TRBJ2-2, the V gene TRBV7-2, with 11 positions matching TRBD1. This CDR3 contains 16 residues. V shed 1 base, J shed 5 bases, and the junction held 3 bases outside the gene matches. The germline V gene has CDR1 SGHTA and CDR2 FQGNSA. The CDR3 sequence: CASSLGDRGRTGELFF. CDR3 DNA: TGTGCCAGCAGCTTAGGGGACAGGGGGAGGACCGGGGAGCTGTTTTTT.

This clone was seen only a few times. The CDR3 sequence: CASSELKGASGYTF. The CDR3 region has the DNA TGCGCCAGCAGTGAACTCAAGGGGGCGTCTGGCTACACCTTC. The rearrangement uses TRBV10-2 and TRBJ1-2; 7 nucleotides align to TRBD1. Germline CDR1 WSHSY, CDR2 SAAADI. The J segment lost 7 bases and the V segment lost 3 bases, leaving 8 bases of the junction unmatched. The CDR3 has 14 amino acids.

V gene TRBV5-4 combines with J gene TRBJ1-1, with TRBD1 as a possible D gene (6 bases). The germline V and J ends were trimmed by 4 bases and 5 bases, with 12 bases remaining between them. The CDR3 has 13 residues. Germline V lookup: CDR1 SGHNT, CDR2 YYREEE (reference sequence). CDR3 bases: TGTGCCAGCAGCCACCAGGGGAGAACTGAAGCTTTCTTT. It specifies CASSHQGRTEAFF.

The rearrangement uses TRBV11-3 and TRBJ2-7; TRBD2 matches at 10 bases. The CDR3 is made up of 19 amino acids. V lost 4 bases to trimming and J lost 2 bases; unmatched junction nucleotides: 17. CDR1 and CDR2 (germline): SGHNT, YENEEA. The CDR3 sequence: CASSSTWRVPSGGAYEQYF. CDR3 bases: TGTGCCAGCAGCTCTACCTGGAGGGTCCCTAGCGGGGGTGCCTACGAGCAGTACTTC.

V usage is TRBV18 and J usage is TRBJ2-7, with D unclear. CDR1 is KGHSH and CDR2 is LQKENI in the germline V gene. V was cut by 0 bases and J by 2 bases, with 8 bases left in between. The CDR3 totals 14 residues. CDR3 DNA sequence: TGTGCCAGCTCACCACCGAGTAAACCCTACGAGCAGTACTTC. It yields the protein CASSPPSKPYEQYF.

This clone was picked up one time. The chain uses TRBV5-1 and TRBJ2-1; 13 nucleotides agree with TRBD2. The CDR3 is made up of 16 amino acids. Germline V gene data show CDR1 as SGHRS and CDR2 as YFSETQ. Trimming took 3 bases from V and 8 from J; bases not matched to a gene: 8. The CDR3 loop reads CASSSTSGGPGDEQFF. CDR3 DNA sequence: TGCGCCAGCAGCTCGACTAGCGGGGGGCCAGGGGATGAGCAGTTCTTC. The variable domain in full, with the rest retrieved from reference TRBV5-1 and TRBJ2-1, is KAGVTQTPRYLIKTRGQQVTLSCSPISGHRSVSWYQQTPGQGLQFLFEYFSETQRNKGNFPGRFSGRQFSNSRSEMNVSTLELGDSALYLCASSSTSGGPGDEQFFGPGTRLTVL.

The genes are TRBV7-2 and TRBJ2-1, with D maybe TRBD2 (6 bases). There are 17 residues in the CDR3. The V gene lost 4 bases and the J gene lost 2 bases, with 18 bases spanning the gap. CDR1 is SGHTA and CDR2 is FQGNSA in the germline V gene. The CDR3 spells CASSSRGSGFTYNEQFF. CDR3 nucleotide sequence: TGTGCCAGCAGCTCCCGTGGTAGCGGTTTCACCTACAATGAGCAGTTCTTC.

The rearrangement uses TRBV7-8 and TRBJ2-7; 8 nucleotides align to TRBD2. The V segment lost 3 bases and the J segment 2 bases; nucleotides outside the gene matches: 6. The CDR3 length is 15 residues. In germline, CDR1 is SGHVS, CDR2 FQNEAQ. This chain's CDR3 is CASSFLAGRTYEQYF. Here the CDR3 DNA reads TGTGCCAGCAGCTTCTTAGCGGGAAGAACCTACGAGCAGTACTTC.

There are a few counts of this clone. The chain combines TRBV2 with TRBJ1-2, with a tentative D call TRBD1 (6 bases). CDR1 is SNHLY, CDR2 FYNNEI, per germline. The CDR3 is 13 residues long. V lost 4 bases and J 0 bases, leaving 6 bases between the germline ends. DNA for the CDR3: TGTGCCAGCAGTGGGACAGCTAACTATGGCTACACCTTC. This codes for CASSGTANYGYTF.

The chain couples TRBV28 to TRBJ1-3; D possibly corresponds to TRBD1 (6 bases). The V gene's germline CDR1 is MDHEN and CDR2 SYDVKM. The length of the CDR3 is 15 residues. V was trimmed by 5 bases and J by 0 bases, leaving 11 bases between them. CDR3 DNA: TGTGCCAGCAGTATACAGGGTTACTCTGGAAACACCATATATTTT. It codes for CASSIQGYSGNTIYF.

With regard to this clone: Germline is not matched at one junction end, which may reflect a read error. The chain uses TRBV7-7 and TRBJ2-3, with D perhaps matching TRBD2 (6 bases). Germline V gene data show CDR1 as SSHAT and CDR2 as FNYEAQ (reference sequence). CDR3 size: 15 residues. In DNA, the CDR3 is TGTGCTAGCAGCCCGGCGGGCGGGACCACAGATACGCAGTATTTT. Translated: CASSPAGGTTDTQYF.

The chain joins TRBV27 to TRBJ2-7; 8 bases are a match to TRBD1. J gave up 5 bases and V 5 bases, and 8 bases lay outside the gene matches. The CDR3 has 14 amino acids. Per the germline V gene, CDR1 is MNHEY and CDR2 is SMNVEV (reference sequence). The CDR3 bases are TGTGCCAGCAGTCCCTGGGACAGGCTCGACGAGCAGTACTTC. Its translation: CASSPWDRLDEQYF.

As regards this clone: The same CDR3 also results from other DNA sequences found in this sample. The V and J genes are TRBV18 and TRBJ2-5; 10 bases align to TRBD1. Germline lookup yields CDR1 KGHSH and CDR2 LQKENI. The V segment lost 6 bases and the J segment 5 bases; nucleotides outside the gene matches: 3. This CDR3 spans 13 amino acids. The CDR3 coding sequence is TGTGCCAGCTCCCTGGGACAGGGGGAGACCCAGTACTTC. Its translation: CASSLGQGETQYF.

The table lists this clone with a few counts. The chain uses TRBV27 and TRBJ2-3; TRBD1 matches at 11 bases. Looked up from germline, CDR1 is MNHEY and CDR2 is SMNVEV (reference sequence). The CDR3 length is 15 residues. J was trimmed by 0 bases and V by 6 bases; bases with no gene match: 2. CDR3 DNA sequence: TGTGCCAGCAGAGGGACAGGGGGGAGCACAGATACGCAGTATTTT. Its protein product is CASRGTGGSTDTQYF.

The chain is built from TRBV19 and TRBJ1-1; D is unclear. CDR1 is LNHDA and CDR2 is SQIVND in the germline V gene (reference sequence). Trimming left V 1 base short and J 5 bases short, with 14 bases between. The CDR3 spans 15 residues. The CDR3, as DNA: TGTGCCAGTAGTATAGGGACTTCGAGAGCGACTGAAGCTTTCTTT. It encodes CASSIGTSRATEAFF. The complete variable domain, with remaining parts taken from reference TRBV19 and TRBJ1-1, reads DGGITQSPKYLFRKEGQNVTLSCEQNLNHDAMYWYRQDPGQGLRLIYYSQIVNDFQKGDIAEGYSVSREKKESFPLTVTSAQKNPTAFYLCASSIGTSRATEAFFGQGTRLTVV.

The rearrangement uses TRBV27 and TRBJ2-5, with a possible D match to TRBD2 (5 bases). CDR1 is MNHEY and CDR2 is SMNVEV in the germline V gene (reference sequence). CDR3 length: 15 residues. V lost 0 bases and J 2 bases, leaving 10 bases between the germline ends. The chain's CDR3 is CASSLSTGLQETQYF. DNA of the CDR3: TGTGCCAGCAGTTTATCGACGGGATTGCAAGAGACCCAGTACTTC.

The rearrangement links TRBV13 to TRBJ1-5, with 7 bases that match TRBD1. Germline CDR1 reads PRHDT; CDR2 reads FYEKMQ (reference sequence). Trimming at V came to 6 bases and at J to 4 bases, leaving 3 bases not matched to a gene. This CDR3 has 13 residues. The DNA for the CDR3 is TGTGCCAGCAGACCACAGGGGAATCAGCCCCAGCATTTT. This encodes CASRPQGNQPQHF.

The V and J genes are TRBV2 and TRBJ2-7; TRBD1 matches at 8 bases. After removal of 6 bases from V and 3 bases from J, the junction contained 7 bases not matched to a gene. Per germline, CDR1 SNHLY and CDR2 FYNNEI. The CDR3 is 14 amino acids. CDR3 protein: CASSRGQGYYEQYF. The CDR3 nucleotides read TGTGCCAGCAGCCGCGGACAGGGATACTACGAGCAGTACTTC.

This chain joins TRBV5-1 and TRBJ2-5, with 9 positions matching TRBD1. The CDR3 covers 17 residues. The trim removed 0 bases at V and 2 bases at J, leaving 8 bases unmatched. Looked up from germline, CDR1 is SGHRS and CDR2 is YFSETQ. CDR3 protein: CASSLAGTGRGQETQYF. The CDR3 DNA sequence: TGCGCCAGCAGCTTGGCTGGGACAGGGAGGGGTCAAGAGACCCAGTACTTC.

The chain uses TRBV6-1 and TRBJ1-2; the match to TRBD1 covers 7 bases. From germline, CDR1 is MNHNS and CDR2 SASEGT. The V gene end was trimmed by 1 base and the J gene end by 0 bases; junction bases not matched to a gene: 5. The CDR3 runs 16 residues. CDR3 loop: CASSEVGTVSNYGYTF. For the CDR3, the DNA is TGTGCCAGCAGTGAAGTGGGGACAGTGTCTAACTATGGCTACACCTTC.

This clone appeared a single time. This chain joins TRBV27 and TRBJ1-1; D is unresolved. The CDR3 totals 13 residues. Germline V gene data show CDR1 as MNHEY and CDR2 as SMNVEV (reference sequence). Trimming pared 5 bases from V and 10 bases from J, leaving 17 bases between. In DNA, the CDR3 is TGTGCCAGCAGTCCCCTGACACGGGGAGGAGCTTTCTTT. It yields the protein CASSPLTRGGAFF.

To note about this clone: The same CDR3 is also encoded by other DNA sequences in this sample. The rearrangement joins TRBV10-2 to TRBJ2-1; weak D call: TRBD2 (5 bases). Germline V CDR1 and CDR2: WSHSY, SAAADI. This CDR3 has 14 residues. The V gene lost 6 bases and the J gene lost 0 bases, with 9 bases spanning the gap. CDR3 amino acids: CASRSGSSYNEQFF. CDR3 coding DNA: TGCGCCAGCAGAAGCGGAAGCTCCTACAATGAGCAGTTCTTC.

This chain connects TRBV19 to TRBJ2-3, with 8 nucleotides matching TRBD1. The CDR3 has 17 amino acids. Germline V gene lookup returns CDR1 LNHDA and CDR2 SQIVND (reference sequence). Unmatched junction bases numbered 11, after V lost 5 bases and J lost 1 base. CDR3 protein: CASSVSRDRPRTDTQYF. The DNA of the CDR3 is TGTGCCAGTAGTGTCTCGCGGGACAGGCCTCGCACAGATACGCAGTATTTT.

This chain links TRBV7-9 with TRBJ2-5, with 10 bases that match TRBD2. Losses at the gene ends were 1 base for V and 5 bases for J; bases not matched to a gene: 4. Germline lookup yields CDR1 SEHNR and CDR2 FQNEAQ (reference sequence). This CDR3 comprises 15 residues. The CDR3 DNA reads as TGTGCCAGCAGCTTAGGTCTAGCGGGGGATGAGACCCAGTACTTC. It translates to CASSLGLAGDETQYF.

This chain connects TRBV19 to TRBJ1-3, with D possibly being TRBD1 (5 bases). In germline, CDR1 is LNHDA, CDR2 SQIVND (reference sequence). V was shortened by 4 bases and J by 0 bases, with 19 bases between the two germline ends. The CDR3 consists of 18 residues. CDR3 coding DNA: TGTGCCAGTAGTACCGCGTCCCAGGGCACAAGCTCTGGAAACACCATATATTTT. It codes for CASSTASQGTSSGNTIYF.

The DNA for the CDR3 is TGTGCCAGCAGTGAACCGCCGGGACAGAGAGTCTCCTACAATGAGCAGTTCTTC. Protein sequence: CASSEPPGQRVSYNEQFF. The genes are TRBV2 and TRBJ2-1, with 7 bases matching TRBD1. The CDR3 has 18 residues. Germline V gene sequence: CDR1 SNHLY, CDR2 FYNNEI. V shed 2 bases and J 0 bases; nucleotides not matched to a gene: 10.